This T cell receptor (beta chain) was captured by sequencing in a study of blood T cell repertoires in COVID-19. Per the study methods: The authors estimated nucleated cell counts from reference gene primer amplification. Sequencing was performed with immunoSEQ multiplex PCR; in TCRdb, only in-frame clones are kept and a portion is missing. The D gene and trimming were derived from the DNA, and the V and J assignments and clone size from that table. The sample shows around 50,000 clones, roughly 91% of them seen only once. This clone was observed a single time. V shed 3 bases and J shed 6 bases, with 12 bases lying between them. This CDR3 spans 13 amino acids. Germline V gene sequence: CDR1 GTSNPN, CDR2 SVGIG (reference sequence).

The source is a human donor in a cohort sampled during active COVID-19. Specimen: peripheral blood. The V gene is TRBV30, the J gene TRBJ2-1; possibly TRBD1 for D (6 bases). CDR3: CAWSQDRSNEQFF. DNA for the CDR3: TGTGCCTGGAGCCAAGACAGGAGCAATGAGCAGTTCTTC. The full variable domain, completed using reference TRBV30 and TRBJ2-1, is SQTIHQWPATLVQPVGSPLSLECTVEGTSNPNLYWYRQAAGRGLQLLFYSVGIGQISSEVPQNLSASRPQDRQFILSSKKLLLSDSGFYLCAWSQDRSNEQFFGPGTRLTVL.